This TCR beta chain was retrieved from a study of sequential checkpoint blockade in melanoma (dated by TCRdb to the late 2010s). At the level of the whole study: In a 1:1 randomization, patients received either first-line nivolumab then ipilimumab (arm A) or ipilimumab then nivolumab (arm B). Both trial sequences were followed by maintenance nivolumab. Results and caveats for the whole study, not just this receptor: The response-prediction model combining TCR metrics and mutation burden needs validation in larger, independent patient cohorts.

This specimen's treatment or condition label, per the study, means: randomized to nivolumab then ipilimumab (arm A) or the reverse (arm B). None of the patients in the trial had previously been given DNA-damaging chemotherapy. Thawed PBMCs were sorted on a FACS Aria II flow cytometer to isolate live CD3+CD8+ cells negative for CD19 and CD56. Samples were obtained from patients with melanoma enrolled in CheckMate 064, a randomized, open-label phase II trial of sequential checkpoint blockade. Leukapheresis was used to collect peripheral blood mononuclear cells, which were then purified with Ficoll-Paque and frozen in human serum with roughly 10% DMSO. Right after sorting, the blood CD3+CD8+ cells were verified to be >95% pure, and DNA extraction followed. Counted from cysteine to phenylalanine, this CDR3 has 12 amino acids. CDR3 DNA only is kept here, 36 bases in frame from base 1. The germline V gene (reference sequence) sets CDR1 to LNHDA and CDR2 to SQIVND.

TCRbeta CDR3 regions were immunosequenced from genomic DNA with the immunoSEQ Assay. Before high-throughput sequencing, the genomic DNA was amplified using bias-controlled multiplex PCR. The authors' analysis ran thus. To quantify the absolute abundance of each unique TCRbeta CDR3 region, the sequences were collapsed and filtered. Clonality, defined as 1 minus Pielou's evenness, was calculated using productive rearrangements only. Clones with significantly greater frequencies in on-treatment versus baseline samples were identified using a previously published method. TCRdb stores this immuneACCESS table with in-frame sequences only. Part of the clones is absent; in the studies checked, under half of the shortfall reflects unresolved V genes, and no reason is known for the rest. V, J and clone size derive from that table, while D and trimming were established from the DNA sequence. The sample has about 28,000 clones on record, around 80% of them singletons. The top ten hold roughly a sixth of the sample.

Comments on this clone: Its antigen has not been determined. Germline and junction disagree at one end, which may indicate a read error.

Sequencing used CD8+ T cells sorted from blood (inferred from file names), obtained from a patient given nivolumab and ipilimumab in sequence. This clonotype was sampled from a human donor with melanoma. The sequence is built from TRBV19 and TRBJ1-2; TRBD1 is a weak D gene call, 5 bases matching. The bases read TGTGCCAGTAGTAATCCCCCCGGGACTGGACTCTTC. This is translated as CASSNPPGTGLF.